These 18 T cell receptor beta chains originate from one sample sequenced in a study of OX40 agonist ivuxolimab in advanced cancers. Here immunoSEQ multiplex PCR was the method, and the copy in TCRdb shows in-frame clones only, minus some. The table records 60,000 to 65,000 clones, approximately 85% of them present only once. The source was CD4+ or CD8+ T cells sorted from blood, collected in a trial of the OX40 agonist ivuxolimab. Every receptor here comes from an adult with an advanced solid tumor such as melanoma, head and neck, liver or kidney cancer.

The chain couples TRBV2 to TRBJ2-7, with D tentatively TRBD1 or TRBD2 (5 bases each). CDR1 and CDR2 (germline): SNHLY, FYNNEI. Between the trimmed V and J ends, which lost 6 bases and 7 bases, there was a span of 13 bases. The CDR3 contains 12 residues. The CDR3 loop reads CASSRDQGEQYF. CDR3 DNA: TGTGCCAGCAGCCGGGACCAGGGAGAGCAGTACTTC.

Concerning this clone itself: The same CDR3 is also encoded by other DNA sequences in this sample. Here the CDR3 reads CASSLGDSGANVLTF. The CDR3 region has the DNA TGCGCCAGCAGCTTAGGAGACTCTGGGGCCAACGTCCTGACTTTC. The genes are TRBV5-1 and TRBJ2-6, with D uncertain. There are 15 residues in the CDR3. Trimming took 2 bases from V and 0 from J, leaving 6 bases between them. The germline V gene encodes CDR1 SGHRS and CDR2 YFSETQ. The entire variable domain, with the rest obtained from reference TRBV5-1 and TRBJ2-6, is as follows: KAGVTQTPRYLIKTRGQQVTLSCSPISGHRSVSWYQQTPGQGLQFLFEYFSETQRNKGNFPGRFSGRQFSNSRSEMNVSTLELGDSALYLCASSLGDSGANVLTFGAGSRLTVL.

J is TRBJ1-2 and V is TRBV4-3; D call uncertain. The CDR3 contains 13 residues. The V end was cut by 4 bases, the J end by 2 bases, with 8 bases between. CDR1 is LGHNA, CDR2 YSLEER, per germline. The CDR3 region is CASSPGRNYGYTF. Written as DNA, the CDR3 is TGCGCCAGCAGCCCGGGGAGGAACTATGGCTACACCTTC.

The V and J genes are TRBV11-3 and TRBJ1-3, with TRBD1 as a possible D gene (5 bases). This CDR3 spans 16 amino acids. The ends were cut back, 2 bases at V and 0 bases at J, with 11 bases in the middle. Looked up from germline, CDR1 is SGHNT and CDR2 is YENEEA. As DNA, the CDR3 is TGTGCCAGCAGCTTAAGGGGAAGGACCTCTGGAAACACCATATATTTT. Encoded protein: CASSLRGRTSGNTIYF.

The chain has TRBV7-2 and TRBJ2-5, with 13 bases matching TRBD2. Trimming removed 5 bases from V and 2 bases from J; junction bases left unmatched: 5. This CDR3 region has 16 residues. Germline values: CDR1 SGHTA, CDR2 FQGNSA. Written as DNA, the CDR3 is TGTGCCAGCAGCGCATCACTAGCGGGGGGGCAAGAGACCCAGTACTTC. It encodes CASSASLAGGQETQYF.

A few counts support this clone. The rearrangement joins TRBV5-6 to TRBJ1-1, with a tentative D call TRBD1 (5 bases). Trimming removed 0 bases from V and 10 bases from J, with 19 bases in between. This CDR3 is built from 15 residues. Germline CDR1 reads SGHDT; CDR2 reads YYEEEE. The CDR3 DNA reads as TGTGCCAGCAGCTTGGTGGCCAGGGCGGGATCGGGAGCTTTCTTT. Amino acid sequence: CASSLVARAGSGAFF.

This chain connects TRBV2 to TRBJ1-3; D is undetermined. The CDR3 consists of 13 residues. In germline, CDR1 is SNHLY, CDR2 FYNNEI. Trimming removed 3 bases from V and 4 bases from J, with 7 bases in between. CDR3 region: CASSDWEGNTIYF. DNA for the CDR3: TGTGCCAGCAGTGATTGGGAGGGAAACACCATATATTTT.

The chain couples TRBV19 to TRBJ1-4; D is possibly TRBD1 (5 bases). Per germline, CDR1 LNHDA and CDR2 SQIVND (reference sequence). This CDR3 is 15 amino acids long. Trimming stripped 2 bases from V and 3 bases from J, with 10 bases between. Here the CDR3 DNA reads TGTGCCAGTAGTATAAGGGACGGAGCTAATGAAAAACTGTTTTTT. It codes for CASSIRDGANEKLFF.

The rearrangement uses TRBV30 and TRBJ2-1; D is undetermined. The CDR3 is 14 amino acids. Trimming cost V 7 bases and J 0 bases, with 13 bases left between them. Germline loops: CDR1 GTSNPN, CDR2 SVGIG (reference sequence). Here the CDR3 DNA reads TGTGCCTCAATCTCCGAGAGCTCCTACAATGAGCAGTTCTTC. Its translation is CASISESSYNEQFF.

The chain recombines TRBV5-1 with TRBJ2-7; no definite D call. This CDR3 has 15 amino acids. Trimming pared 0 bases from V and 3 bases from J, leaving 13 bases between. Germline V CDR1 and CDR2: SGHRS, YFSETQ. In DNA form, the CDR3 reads TGCGCCAGCAGCTTGGAGCGCGGCCCGGGCTACGAGCAGTACTTC. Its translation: CASSLERGPGYEQYF. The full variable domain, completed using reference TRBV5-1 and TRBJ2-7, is KAGVTQTPRYLIKTRGQQVTLSCSPISGHRSVSWYQQTPGQGLQFLFEYFSETQRNKGNFPGRFSGRQFSNSRSEMNVSTLELGDSALYLCASSLERGPGYEQYFGPGTRLTVT.

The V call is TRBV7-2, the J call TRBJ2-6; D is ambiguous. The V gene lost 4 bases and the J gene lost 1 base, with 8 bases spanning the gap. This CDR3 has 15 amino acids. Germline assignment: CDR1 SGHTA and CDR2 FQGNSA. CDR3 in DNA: TGTGCCAGCAGCTCGATAAGTTCTGGGGCCAACGTCCTGACTTTC. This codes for CASSSISSGANVLTF.

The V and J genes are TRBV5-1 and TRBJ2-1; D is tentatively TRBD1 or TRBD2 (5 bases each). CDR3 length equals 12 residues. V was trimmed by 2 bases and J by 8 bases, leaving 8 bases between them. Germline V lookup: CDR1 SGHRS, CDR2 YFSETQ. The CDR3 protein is CASSFGAYEQFF. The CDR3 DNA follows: TGCGCCAGCAGCTTCGGGGCCTATGAGCAGTTCTTC.

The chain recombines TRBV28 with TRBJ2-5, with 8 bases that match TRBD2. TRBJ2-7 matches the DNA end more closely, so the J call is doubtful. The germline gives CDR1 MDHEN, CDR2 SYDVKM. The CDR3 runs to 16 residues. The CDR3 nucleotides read TGTGCCAGCAGTCCTCAGACTAGCGTACGCACCTACGAGCAGTACTTC. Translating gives CASSPQTSVRTYEQYF.

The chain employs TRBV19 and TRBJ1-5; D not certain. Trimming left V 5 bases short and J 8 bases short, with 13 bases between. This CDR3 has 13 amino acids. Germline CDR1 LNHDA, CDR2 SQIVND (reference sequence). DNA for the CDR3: TGTGCCAGTAGTTACGGGAGGACGGAGCCCCAGCATTTT. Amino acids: CASSYGRTEPQHF.

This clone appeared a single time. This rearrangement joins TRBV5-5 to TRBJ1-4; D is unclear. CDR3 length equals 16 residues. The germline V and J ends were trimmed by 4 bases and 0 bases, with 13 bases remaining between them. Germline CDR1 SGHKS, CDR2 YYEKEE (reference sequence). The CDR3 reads CASSPTRVATNEKLFF. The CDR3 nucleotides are TGTGCCAGCAGCCCCACTCGGGTTGCAACTAATGAAAAACTGTTTTTT.

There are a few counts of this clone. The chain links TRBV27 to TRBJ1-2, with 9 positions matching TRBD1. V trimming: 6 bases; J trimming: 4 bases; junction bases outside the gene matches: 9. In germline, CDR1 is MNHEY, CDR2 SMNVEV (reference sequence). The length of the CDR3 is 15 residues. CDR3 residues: CASSVTWTGAYGYTF. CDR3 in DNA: TGTGCCAGCAGCGTCACTTGGACAGGGGCCTATGGCTACACCTTC.

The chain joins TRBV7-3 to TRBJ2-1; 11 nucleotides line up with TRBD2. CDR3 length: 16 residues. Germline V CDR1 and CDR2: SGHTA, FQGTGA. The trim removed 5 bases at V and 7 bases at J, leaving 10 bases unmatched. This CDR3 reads CASSVSGGAELNEQFF. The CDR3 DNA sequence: TGTGCCAGCAGCGTTAGCGGGGGGGCTGAACTGAATGAGCAGTTCTTC.

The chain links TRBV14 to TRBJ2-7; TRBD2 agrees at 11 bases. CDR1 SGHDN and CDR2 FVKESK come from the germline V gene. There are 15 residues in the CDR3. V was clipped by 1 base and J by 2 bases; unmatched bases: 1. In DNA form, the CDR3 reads TGTGCCAGCAGCCAAGGACTAGCGGGGCCCTACGAGCAGTACTTC. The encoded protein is CASSQGLAGPYEQYF.